This TCR beta chain was identified during a study of shared clonotypes between healthy human individuals. Deep was the level used in running the assay. The data were produced by immunoSEQ multiplex PCR, yet TCRdb's version contains in-frame clones alone and is incomplete. The sample has 2 million to 2.5 million clones, approximately 95% seen once. Germline CDR1 is MNHEY and CDR2 is SVGAGI. Trimming took 4 bases from V and 3 from J; bases not matched to a gene: 7. This CDR3 has 15 amino acids. The sequence was obtained from a man aged 18 to 30 in good health. Some clones in this sample may be carry-over from other donors' samples. The chain couples TRBV6-5 to TRBJ1-2; TRBD1 aligns across 8 bases. Sequenced material: naive CD4+ T cells from PBMCs. Documented subset: CD45RA+ positively selected. The CDR3 here is CASSSDRGSHYGYTF. The CDR3 bases are TGTGCCAGCAGTTCCGACAGGGGAAGCCACTATGGCTACACCTTC.